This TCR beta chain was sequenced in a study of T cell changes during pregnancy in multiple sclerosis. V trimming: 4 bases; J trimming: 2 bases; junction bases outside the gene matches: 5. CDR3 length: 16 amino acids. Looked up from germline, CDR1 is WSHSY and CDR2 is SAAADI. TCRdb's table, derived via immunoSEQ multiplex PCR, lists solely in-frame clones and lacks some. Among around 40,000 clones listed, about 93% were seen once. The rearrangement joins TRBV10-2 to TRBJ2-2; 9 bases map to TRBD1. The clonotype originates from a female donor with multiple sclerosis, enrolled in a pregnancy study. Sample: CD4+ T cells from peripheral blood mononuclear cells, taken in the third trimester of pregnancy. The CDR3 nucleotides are TGCGCCAGCAGTGCGACGGGACAGGGAAACACCGGGGAGCTGTTTTTT. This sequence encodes CASSATGQGNTGELFF.